One sample yielded the 2 T cell receptor beta chains listed below, sequenced in a study of T cells in narcolepsy. The assay was immunoSEQ multiplex PCR, and TCRdb's table has in-frame clones only and misses some. Counted here are 25,000 to 30,000 clones, around three quarters occurring once; the ten biggest clones make up roughly 3.2%. Material for sequencing was CD45RA- memory CD4+ T cells from PBMCs. The receptors were gathered from a human donor with narcolepsy.

V and J are TRBV7-8 and TRBJ1-5, with no clear D. V dropped 3 bases and J dropped 4 bases, with 7 bases sitting between them. Per the germline V gene, CDR1 is SGHVS and CDR2 is FQNEAQ. CDR3 length: 13 residues. This CDR3 is CASSFTGNQPQHF. In nucleotides, the CDR3 is TGTGCCAGCAGCTTCACGGGAAATCAGCCCCAGCATTTT.

This rearrangement joins TRBV14 to TRBJ1-1; perhaps TRBD1 as D (6 bases). The CDR3 sequence is 15 residues long. The V end lost 1 base, the J end lost 4 bases, and 13 bases lay between the germline ends. The germline V gene encodes CDR1 SGHDN and CDR2 FVKESK. The CDR3 spells CASSQVVGGGTEAFF. The CDR3 nucleotides are TGTGCCAGCAGCCAAGTCGTAGGAGGGGGCACTGAAGCTTTCTTT.